A single sample is the source of the 31 T cell receptor beta chains below, sequenced in a study of shared clonotypes between healthy human individuals. The data were produced by immunoSEQ multiplex PCR, yet TCRdb's version contains in-frame clones alone and is incomplete. Here the sample spans some 2,000,000 clones, roughly 96% being singletons. Sample: naive CD4+ T cells sorted from blood. Subset indicated: CD45RA+ positively selected. Receptor source: a man aged 18 to 29 in good health.

The chain combines TRBV2 with TRBJ1-5; tentatively, D is TRBD1 (6 bases). The ends were cut back, 7 bases at V and 4 bases at J, with 23 bases in the middle. Germline-derived CDR1 and CDR2 are SNHLY and FYNNEI. CDR3 size: 17 residues. The CDR3 here is CASTLRDGTLKNQPQHF. CDR3 bases: TGTGCCAGCACCCTCAGGGACGGGACACTAAAGAATCAGCCCCAGCATTTT.

This chain uses TRBV19 with TRBJ2-3; TRBD2 matches 10 bases. The germline gives CDR1 LNHDA, CDR2 SQIVND (reference sequence). The CDR3 contains 17 residues. Unmatched junction bases numbered 9, after V lost 3 bases and J lost 3 bases. CDR3 nucleotide sequence: TGTGCCAGTAGTATTACAAGCGGGGGGGCCAATACAGATACGCAGTATTTT. Amino acids: CASSITSGGANTDTQYF. The complete variable domain, with remaining parts taken from reference TRBV19 and TRBJ2-3, reads DGGITQSPKYLFRKEGQNVTLSCEQNLNHDAMYWYRQDPGQGLRLIYYSQIVNDFQKGDIAEGYSVSREKKESFPLTVTSAQKNPTAFYLCASSITSGGANTDTQYFGPGTRLTVL.

On this clone itself: A read error may be the cause here, since a much bigger clone is one base away. Different DNA sequences within this sample yield the same CDR3. The chain combines TRBV28 with TRBJ1-1, with a tentative D call TRBD1 (5 bases). Germline values: CDR1 MDHEN, CDR2 SYDVKM. CDR3 size: 15 residues. The CDR3 loop reads CASSLGTDLNTEAFF. The CDR3, as DNA: TGTGCTAGCAGTTTAGGGACGGACCTGAACACTGAAGCTTTCTTT.

V and J are TRBV19 and TRBJ1-1; tentative D call: TRBD1 (6 bases). The CDR3 extends over 13 amino acids. Germline values: CDR1 LNHDA, CDR2 SQIVND (reference sequence). Trimming removed 7 bases from V and 5 bases from J, with 14 bases in between. CDR3 sequence (DNA): TGTGCCAGTACTCACCAAGGGGGGACTGAAGCTTTCTTT. Protein product: CASTHQGGTEAFF.

With respect to this clone: The sample holds other DNA sequences that translate to the same CDR3. The J gene is TRBJ2-5, the V gene TRBV2; no definite D call. The CDR3 is 12 residues long. Trimming removed 6 bases at V and 5 bases at J, with 10 bases between. Germline values: CDR1 SNHLY, CDR2 FYNNEI. The CDR3 nucleotides are TGTGCCAGCAGCCGACCCGGGGAGACCCAGTACTTC. It translates to CASSRPGETQYF.

The V call is TRBV10-3, the J call TRBJ1-1, with D perhaps TRBD1 (5 bases). CDR3 size: 14 residues. Trimming removed 2 bases at V and 8 bases at J, with 15 bases between. Per germline, CDR1 ENHRY and CDR2 SYGVKD. DNA of the CDR3: TGTGCCATCAGTGAGGGACCGCACAGACAGGAAGCTTTCTTT. It specifies CAISEGPHRQEAFF.

The count of this clone is one. The chain recombines TRBV6-6 with TRBJ2-7; perhaps TRBD1 as D (5 bases). V lost 4 bases and J 2 bases, leaving 9 bases between the germline ends. CDR1 MNHNY and CDR2 SVGAGI come from the germline V gene (reference sequence). The CDR3 sequence is 13 residues long. CDR3 nucleotides: TGTGCCAGCAGTTCCAGGGCAACCTACGAGCAGTACTTC. Its translation: CASSSRATYEQYF.

The chain links TRBV7-8 to TRBJ1-4; tentative D call: TRBD1 (6 bases). The germline CDR1 and CDR2 sequences are SGHVS and FQNEAQ. Trimming pared 4 bases from V and 2 bases from J, leaving 14 bases between. This CDR3 contains 16 residues. CDR3: CASSYPGVGTNEKLFF. In DNA, the CDR3 is TGTGCCAGCAGCTATCCAGGGGTCGGGACTAATGAAAAACTGTTTTTT.

V is TRBV10-1 and J is TRBJ2-3, with D perhaps matching TRBD2 (6 bases). CDR1 is WNHNN and CDR2 is SYGVQD in the germline V gene (reference sequence). Trimming stripped 4 bases from V and 2 bases from J, with 7 bases between. The CDR3 consists of 13 residues. CDR3 loop: CASSGDFTDTQYF. CDR3 DNA: TGCGCCAGCAGTGGGGACTTCACAGATACGCAGTATTTT.

CDR3 loop: CASSISRDNYGYTF. The CDR3 nucleotides read TGTGCCAGTAGTATTAGCAGGGACAACTATGGCTACACCTTC. The chain has TRBV19 and TRBJ1-2; D possibly corresponds to TRBD1 (5 bases). This CDR3 has 14 amino acids. Germline-derived CDR1 and CDR2 are LNHDA and SQIVND (reference sequence). The germline V and J ends were trimmed by 3 bases and 2 bases, with 10 bases remaining between them.

The chain recombines TRBV5-1 with TRBJ2-7; maybe TRBD2 (7 bases). The CDR3 extends over 17 amino acids. Germline-derived CDR1 and CDR2 are SGHRS and YFSETQ. Trimming stripped 4 bases from V and 7 bases from J, with 27 bases between. As DNA, the CDR3 is TGCGCCAGCAGCCATAACCGGGGGGCATCCCCTTTTGAGGAGCAGTACTTC. It is translated as CASSHNRGASPFEEQYF.

The table lists this clone with a count of one. The V and J genes are TRBV7-2 and TRBJ1-1; 7 nucleotides align to TRBD1. This CDR3 has 14 amino acids. After removal of 11 bases from V and 1 base from J, the junction contained 10 bases not matched to a gene. The germline V gene encodes CDR1 SGHTA and CDR2 FQGNSA. The CDR3 protein is CAGGKGAANTEAFF. The CDR3, as DNA: TGTGCCGGGGGGAAGGGGGCAGCGAACACTGAAGCTTTCTTT.

This chain uses TRBV19 with TRBJ2-5; TRBD2 aligns across 7 bases. The CDR3 is 16 amino acids. With 6 bases clipped from V and 2 bases from J, the junction kept 12 bases outside the gene matches. Germline CDR1 and CDR2: LNHDA and SQIVND (reference sequence). DNA of the CDR3: TGTGCCAGTAGCCTGAAGCGAGGCGGGAGTCAAGAGACCCAGTACTTC. Amino acids: CASSLKRGGSQETQYF. The full variable domain, rest sourced from reference TRBV19 and TRBJ2-5, is DGGITQSPKYLFRKEGQNVTLSCEQNLNHDAMYWYRQDPGQGLRLIYYSQIVNDFQKGDIAEGYSVSREKKESFPLTVTSAQKNPTAFYLCASSLKRGGSQETQYFGPGTRLLVL.

V and J are TRBV12-5 and TRBJ1-2, with 8 bases matching TRBD1. With 4 bases clipped from V and 8 bases from J, the junction kept 6 bases outside the gene matches. Per germline, CDR1 LGHNT and CDR2 FRNRAP. CDR3 length equals 13 residues. The CDR3 is CASGYTGGRGYTF. The CDR3, as DNA: TGTGCTAGTGGTTATACAGGGGGACGAGGCTACACCTTC. The entire variable domain, with the rest obtained from reference TRBV12-5 and TRBJ1-2, is as follows: DARVTQTPRHKVTEMGQEVTMRCQPILGHNTVFWYRQTMMQGLELLAYFRNRAPLDDSGMPKDRFSAEMPDATLATLKIQPSEPRDSAVYFCASGYTGGRGYTFGSGTRLTVV.

This clone was counted a few times. The rearrangement joins TRBV6-1 to TRBJ1-5; D perhaps matches TRBD1 (5 bases). Trimming removed 4 bases at V and 1 base at J, with 8 bases between. CDR1 and CDR2 (germline): MNHNS, SASEGT. CDR3 length: 14 amino acids. The CDR3 loop is CASSVAGSNQPQHF. Here the CDR3 DNA reads TGTGCCAGCAGTGTGGCAGGGAGCAATCAGCCCCAGCATTTT.

The V gene is TRBV2, the J gene TRBJ1-1; possibly TRBD1 for D (6 bases). Germline-derived CDR1 and CDR2 are SNHLY and FYNNEI. CDR3 length: 13 amino acids. V was pared by 4 bases and J by 4 bases, with 10 bases between. CDR3 DNA: TGTGCCAGCAGTGCAGGGGAGCGCACTGAAGCTTTCTTT. As protein: CASSAGERTEAFF.

The rearrangement joins TRBV6-5 to TRBJ2-7; 11 positions agree with TRBD2. Germline V gives CDR1 MNHEY, CDR2 SVGAGI. The V segment lost 6 bases and the J segment 3 bases; nucleotides outside the gene matches: 7. The CDR3 sequence is 15 residues long. The DNA for the CDR3 is TGTGCCAGCAGCCTCGTAGGGACTAGCGGCTACGAGCAGTACTTC. Protein: CASSLVGTSGYEQYF.

The gene calls are TRBV25-1 and TRBJ1-2; D is ambiguous. Germline assignment: CDR1 MGHDK and CDR2 SYGVNS. Trimming left V 5 bases short and J 4 bases short, with 5 bases between. CDR3 length: 11 amino acids. Here the CDR3 reads CASSTSYGYTF. The CDR3 nucleotides read TGTGCCAGCAGTACCAGCTATGGCTACACCTTC.

V usage is TRBV6-1 and J usage is TRBJ2-7; TRBD1 matches at 7 bases. The CDR3 contains 14 residues. The ends lost 5 bases at V and 3 bases at J; junction bases unmatched: 7. Germline V lookup: CDR1 MNHNS, CDR2 SASEGT. This chain's CDR3 is CASSTYRQGYEQYF. The CDR3 coding sequence is TGTGCCAGCAGTACCTACCGACAGGGCTACGAGCAGTACTTC.

The rearrangement joins TRBV7-6 to TRBJ1-3; D perhaps matches TRBD1 (6 bases). V was pared by 11 bases and J by 4 bases, with 12 bases between. Looked up from germline, CDR1 is SGHVS and CDR2 is FNYEAQ. The CDR3 runs 12 residues. Here the CDR3 reads CAWGADGNTIYF. The CDR3 bases are TGTGCCTGGGGGGCCGACGGAAACACCATATATTTT.

This rearrangement joins TRBV7-2 to TRBJ2-1; the D gene is possibly TRBD2 (5 bases). The germline CDR1 and CDR2 sequences are SGHTA and FQGNSA. The germline V and J ends were trimmed by 4 bases and 8 bases, with 12 bases remaining between them. CDR3 length equals 13 residues. The CDR3 reads CASSSRTSHEQFF. The CDR3 DNA sequence: TGTGCCAGCAGCTCCCGGACTTCTCATGAGCAGTTCTTC.

The chain recombines TRBV11-2 with TRBJ2-2; D is uncertain. Germline loops: CDR1 SGHAT, CDR2 FQNNGV. The CDR3 spans 15 residues. Trimming took off 5 bases at V and 1 base at J, with 11 bases between the two ends. The CDR3 is CASSPSVGNTGELFF. In nucleotides, the CDR3 is TGTGCCAGCAGCCCGTCCGTAGGGAACACCGGGGAGCTGTTTTTT. Together with reference TRBV11-2 and TRBJ2-2, the CDR3 gives the full variable domain: EAGVAQSPRYKIIEKRQSVAFWCNPISGHATLYWYQQILGQGPKLLIQFQNNGVVDDSQLPKDRFSAERLKGVDSTLKIQPAKLEDSAVYLCASSPSVGNTGELFFGEGSRLTVL.

Comments on this clone: Given a much more abundant clone one base away, this may be a read error. Other DNA variants within this sample encode the same CDR3. The V and J genes are TRBV7-8 and TRBJ1-6, with D tentatively TRBD1 (5 bases). V lost 2 bases to trimming and J lost 10 bases, with 18 bases between them. CDR3 length: 16 residues. Germline V gives CDR1 SGHVS, CDR2 FQNEAQ. CDR3 residues: CASSLSSVSRDSPLHF. The DNA for the CDR3 is TGTGCCAGCAGCTTAAGTTCCGTGTCCAGGGACTCACCCCTCCACTTT.

The chain combines TRBV19 with TRBJ1-2; D is possibly TRBD1 (5 bases). V was shortened by 3 bases and J by 1 base, with 12 bases between the two germline ends. Germline lookup yields CDR1 LNHDA and CDR2 SQIVND (reference sequence). CDR3 length equals 15 residues. The CDR3 loop is CASSMLSGNNYGYTF. DNA for the CDR3: TGTGCCAGTAGTATGCTCTCAGGGAATAACTATGGCTACACCTTC.

V and J are TRBV5-1 and TRBJ2-1; TRBD1 matches 9 bases. Germline CDR1 reads SGHRS; CDR2 reads YFSETQ. The CDR3 is made up of 16 amino acids. V dropped 0 bases and J dropped 4; count of bases not matched to a gene: 5. In nucleotides, the CDR3 is TGCGCCAGCAGCTTGGACAGGGGGCTCCTATACAATGAGCAGTTCTTC. Its translation: CASSLDRGLLYNEQFF.

This clone was counted ten times or more. The V gene is TRBV7-9, the J gene TRBJ2-6; no definite D call. Germline CDR1 and CDR2: SEHNR and FQNEAQ (reference sequence). The ends were cut back, 8 bases at V and 0 bases at J, with 8 bases in the middle. This CDR3 is 14 amino acids long. The CDR3 is CASQRGSGANVLTF. In DNA form, the CDR3 reads TGTGCCAGCCAAAGAGGCTCTGGGGCCAACGTCCTGACTTTC. Drawing the rest from reference TRBV7-9 and TRBJ2-6, the complete variable domain is DTGVSQNPRHKITKRGQNVTFRCDPISEHNRLYWYRQTLGQGPEFLTYFQNEAQLEKSRLLSDRFSAERPKGSFSTLEIQRTEQGDSAMYLCASQRGSGANVLTFGAGSRLTVL.

V is TRBV5-5 and J is TRBJ1-2; D is unclear. Germline loops: CDR1 SGHKS, CDR2 YYEKEE (reference sequence). There are 14 residues in the CDR3. V was shortened by 4 bases and J by 2 bases, with 12 bases between the two germline ends. The CDR3, as DNA: TGTGCCAGCAGCCCTGTACCAGACAACTATGGCTACACCTTC. Translating it yields CASSPVPDNYGYTF.

This chain uses TRBV4-1 with TRBJ2-1; D remains unclear. The CDR3 extends over 16 amino acids. The germline gives CDR1 MGHRA, CDR2 YSYEKL. V lost 0 bases, J lost 3 bases, and 12 bases lay in between. DNA of the CDR3: TGCGCCAGCAGCCAAGATGAGCGCATGGGCTACAATGAGCAGTTCTTC. Translated, it gives CASSQDERMGYNEQFF.

This rearrangement joins TRBV10-3 to TRBJ2-3; the D is unclear. This CDR3 spans 12 amino acids. Germline V gene data show CDR1 as ENHRY and CDR2 as SYGVKD. Trimming removed 1 base from V and 5 bases from J, with 4 bases in between. The CDR3: CAISEFRDTQYF. The DNA of the CDR3 is TGTGCCATCAGTGAGTTCAGAGATACGCAGTATTTT.

The genes are TRBV7-2 and TRBJ2-7, with TRBD2 matching over 12 bases. Germline-derived CDR1 and CDR2 are SGHTA and FQGNSA. The CDR3 extends over 15 amino acids. V lost 1 base and J lost 11; bases outside the gene matches: 9. The CDR3 DNA reads as TGTGCCAGCAGCTTAGTGGGACTAGCGGGTTCGACGGAGTACTTC. Translated: CASSLVGLAGSTEYF.

DNA of the CDR3: TGTGCCAGCAGCGTAGAAAATACTCCCTACGAGCAGTACTTC. It is translated as CASSVENTPYEQYF. The chain uses TRBV9 and TRBJ2-7; D unclear. Germline V CDR1 and CDR2: SGDLS, YYNGEE. CDR3 length: 14 amino acids. V lost 0 bases and J lost 2, with 9 bases in between.